The rows below give T cell receptor beta chains drawn from one sample of a study of regulatory T cells in long-lasting Graves disease. Each CDR3 protein gets one entry after TCRdb re-called the multiplex PCR reads with MiXCR. The repertoire includes about 470,000 distinct CDR3 sequences, 14% to 15% of them detected once, and roughly 17% sits in the top ten. These records were also assigned to another study, of T cells in Graves' hyperthyroidism and ophthalmopathy.

The material was peripheral blood mononuclear cells (PBMCs), obtained at new diagnosis, from a patient treated with antithyroid drugs. The receptors originated from a woman aged 25-40 years with Graves disease. Both conserved end residues are part of each CDR3. A D gene is named only where the DNA matches it firmly. Clone size, where shown, is once, few, many, or a class for clones that have expanded.

>TRBV12-3/TRBV12-4|.|.|TRBJ2-1
CASSLGFSPGQFF
TGTGCCAGCAGTTTAGGTTTCTCACCTGGGCAGTTCTTC
>TRBV6-1|TRBD1|few|TRBJ2-3
CASSGDSDTDTQYF
TGTGCCAGCAGTGGGGACAGCGACACAGATACGCAGTATTTT
>TRBV29-1|.|.|TRBJ1-2
CSVEGGLYGYTF
TGCAGCGTTGAGGGAGGGCTCTATGGCTACACCTTC
>TRBV28|TRBD1|many|TRBJ1-1
CASNLETGAITEAFF
TGTGCCAGCAATCTAGAGACAGGGGCGATCACTGAAGCTTTCTTT
>TRBV20-1|TRBD2|few|TRBJ2-1
CSARDVTGGLAGSSYNEQFF
TGCAGTGCTAGAGATGTTACGGGTGGACTAGCGGGGAGCTCCTACAATGAGCAGTTCTTC
>TRBV6-1|TRBD2|.|TRBJ2-1
CASSSGSPYNEQFF
TGTGCCAGCAGCAGCGGGAGCCCCTACAATGAGCAGTTCTTC
>TRBV20-1|TRBD2|few|TRBJ2-1
CSASERSGRDEEQFF
TGCAGTGCTAGCGAGCGCAGCGGGAGAGACGAGGAGCAGTTCTTC
>TRBV6-2/TRBV6-3|.|many|TRBJ1-1
CASSESVQPTEAFF
TGTGCCAGCAGTGAATCGGTCCAGCCTACTGAAGCTTTCTTT
>TRBV27|TRBD1|many|TRBJ1-2
CASSTQGATVGYTF
TGTGCCAGCAGTACACAGGGGGCGACTGTTGGCTACACCTTC
>TRBV10-3|TRBD1|few|TRBJ1-1
CAISEGTGGNTEAFF
TGTGCCATCAGTGAGGGGACAGGGGGTAACACTGAAGCTTTCTTT
>TRBV27|.|many|TRBJ1-5
CASSSVADNQPQHF
TGTGCCAGCAGTTCGGTCGCGGACAATCAGCCCCAGCATTTT
>TRBV7-9|TRBD1|many|TRBJ2-7
CASSHLDRDEQYF
TGTGCCAGCAGCCACCTAGACAGGGACGAGCAGTACTTC
>TRBV27|TRBD1|many|TRBJ2-7
CASSFGQGATEQYF
TGTGCCAGCAGTTTTGGACAGGGGGCGACAGAGCAGTACTTC
>TRBV6-1|.|few|TRBJ1-2
CASRIQENYGYTF
TGTGCCAGCAGGATTCAGGAGAACTATGGCTACACCTTC
>TRBV27|.|many|TRBJ2-2
CASSSVTGTGELFF
TGTGCCAGCAGTTCCGTGACAGGTACCGGGGAGCTGTTTTTT
>TRBV3-1|.|few|TRBJ2-2
CASSQTSAGELFF
TGTGCCAGCAGCCAGACTAGTGCCGGGGAGCTGTTTTTT
>TRBV20-1|.|many|TRBJ1-1
CSARVAQGPMNTEAFF
TGCAGTGCTAGAGTCGCGCAGGGGCCAATGAACACTGAAGCTTTCTTT
>TRBV15|TRBD1|.|TRBJ2-5
CATSSTGGPGTQYF
TGTGCCACCAGCAGTACAGGGGGGCCAGGGACCCAGTACTTC
>TRBV2|.|.|TRBJ2-1
CASSAPRAYEQFF
TGTGCCAGCTCAGCGCCGCGGGCCTATGAGCAGTTCTTC
>TRBV12-3/TRBV12-4|.|many|TRBJ1-5
CASSFAFISQPQHF
TGTGCCAGCAGTTTTGCGTTTATCAGTCAGCCCCAGCATTTT
>TRBV4-1|.|.|TRBJ1-2
CASSLTRRAGDYGYTF
TGCGCCAGCAGCCTCACCCGTCGGGCGGGGGACTATGGCTACACCTTC
>TRBV3-1|TRBD2|.|TRBJ2-1
CASSQEASGSYSSYNEQFF
TGTGCCAGCAGCCAAGAAGCTAGCGGGAGTTATAGCTCCTACAATGAGCAGTTCTTC
>TRBV4-1|.|many|TRBJ2-2
CASSQDGTAGVKNTGELFF
TGCGCCAGCAGCCAAGACGGAACCGCCGGGGTGAAGAACACCGGGGAGCTGTTTTTT
>TRBV11-2|.|many|TRBJ2-5
CASSPDQETQYF
TGTGCCAGCAGCCCGGACCAAGAGACCCAGTACTTC
>TRBV7-9|TRBD2|.|TRBJ2-1
CASSLAPGLAGPILYEQFF
TGTGCCAGCAGCTTAGCCCCGGGACTAGCGGGGCCGATCTTATACGAGCAGTTCTTC
>TRBV3-1|TRBD1|many|TRBJ1-1
CASSRGTENTEAFF
TGTGCCAGCAGCCGAGGGACAGAGAACACTGAAGCTTTCTTT
>TRBV11-3|TRBD1|few|TRBJ2-7
CASSFRQGLRYEQYF
TGTGCCAGCAGCTTCAGACAGGGGCTAAGGTACGAGCAGTACTTC